This TCR beta chain stems from a study of blood T cell repertoires in COVID-19. Turning to the study itself: There were acute and convalescent COVID-19 samples, and they came from the United States, Italy and Spain. The cDNA or gDNA used as material had been derived from T cells, B-cell-depleted T cells, or PBMCs.

The CDR3 totals 13 residues. Per germline, CDR1 KGHDR and CDR2 SFDVKD. Between the trimmed V and J ends, which lost 12 bases and 0 bases, there was a span of 13 bases. Authors' data handling: Estimation of nucleated cell counts was performed using reference gene primer amplification. The repertoire was sequenced with immunoSEQ multiplex PCR; TCRdb's copy has only in-frame clones and lacks some. V and J calls and clone size follow that table, whereas D and trimming were derived from the DNA. The sample lists approximately 12,000 clones, roughly 80% occurring once. This receptor was identified in a human donor in a cohort sampled during active COVID-19. This chain uses TRBV24-1 with TRBJ2-5, with D unresolved. The sample taken for sequencing was peripheral blood. CDR3 protein: CAPEAYNQETQYF. The CDR3 DNA is TGTGCCCCTGAGGCCTATAACCAAGAGACCCAGTACTTC.